This paragraph covers one T cell receptor beta chain sequence. As to time point: patch test 1, 2 weeks after DPC sensitization. Treatment noted: therapeutic diphenylcyclopropenone sensitization with weekly scalp DPC. The entry originates in a study of human T cells and chemical hapten exposure. Study background: Reading of the patch tests, which applied 0.01% DPC to the upper back, occurred at 6 days.

The V gene lost 5 bases and the J gene lost 4 bases, with 12 bases spanning the gap. Germline V CDR1 and CDR2: DFQATT, SNEGSKA (reference sequence). The CDR3 runs to 12 residues. Each CDR3 protein gets one entry after TCRdb re-called the RACE reads with MiXCR. The sample carries about 110,000 distinct CDR3 sequences, 11% recorded once. The specimen was whole blood, collected in connection with sensitization to the hapten diphenylcyclopropenone (DPC). This sequence joins TRBV20-1 and TRBJ2-7, with D possibly being TRBD2 (5 bases). This receptor was taken from a woman aged 35 to 49 with alopecia areata. Some clones in this sample may be carry-over from other donors' samples. Written as DNA, the CDR3 is TGCAGTGCTGCCCGAGGAGGATACGAGCAGTACTTC. This translates into CSAARGGYEQYF.